The next 8 T cell receptor beta chains were all read from a single sample in a study of blood T cell repertoires in COVID-19. Profiling relied on immunoSEQ multiplex PCR, and the TCRdb table lists in-frame clones only, not all of them. In the table there are over 130,000 clones, approximately 85% of which are singletons. The sample taken for sequencing was peripheral blood. These receptor sequences come from a woman older than 75 with acute or convalescent COVID-19.

In its sample, this clone was seen a few times. This rearrangement joins TRBV7-3 to TRBJ1-1; D gene ambiguous. The CDR3 consists of 13 residues. From germline, CDR1 is SGHTA and CDR2 FQGTGA. Trimming pared 0 bases from V and 7 bases from J, leaving 9 bases between. The CDR3 coding sequence is TGTGCCAGCAGCTTAACTTCGGGGAATGAAGCTTTCTTT. Residues: CASSLTSGNEAFF.

The chain links TRBV24-1 to TRBJ1-1, with 8 bases fitting TRBD1. Germline CDR1 is KGHDR and CDR2 is SFDVKD. V trimming: 7 bases; J trimming: 2 bases; junction bases outside the gene matches: 8. This CDR3 is built from 15 residues. CDR3 in DNA: TGTGCCACCAGGGCAGGGGGCAACCCCAACACTGAAGCTTTCTTT. The encoded protein is CATRAGGNPNTEAFF.

V usage is TRBV5-1 and J usage is TRBJ1-1; D is possibly TRBD1 (5 bases). The germline V gene encodes CDR1 SGHRS and CDR2 YFSETQ. Trimming stripped 1 base from V and 1 base from J, with 17 bases between. The CDR3 sequence is 17 residues long. In nucleotides, the CDR3 is TGCGCCAGCAGCTTGCGAACGGCTACCCAGGGGAACACTGAAGCTTTCTTT. Its protein product is CASSLRTATQGNTEAFF.

V and J are TRBV10-1 and TRBJ1-6, with D unclear. V lost 0 bases, J lost 7 bases, and 10 bases lay in between. The CDR3 spans 15 residues. Per the germline V gene, CDR1 is WNHNN and CDR2 is SYGVQD (reference sequence). This chain's CDR3 is CASSESIQTNSPLHF. CDR3 DNA: TGCGCCAGCAGTGAGTCGATACAGACCAATTCACCCCTCCACTTT.

This clone has at least ten counts. This chain uses TRBV5-5 with TRBJ1-2; 8 bases are shared with TRBD1. The CDR3 consists of 15 residues. In germline, CDR1 is SGHKS, CDR2 YYEKEE (reference sequence). The V gene end was trimmed by 4 bases and the J gene end by 8 bases; junction bases not matched to a gene: 13. This CDR3 is CASSETGTGGAGYTF. The CDR3 nucleotides read TGTGCCAGCAGCGAGACCGGGACAGGCGGGGCGGGCTACACCTTC.

The chain couples TRBV4-1 to TRBJ1-2, with D possibly TRBD1 on 6 matching bases. Between the trimmed V and J ends, which lost 1 base and 3 bases, there was a span of 6 bases. The CDR3 consists of 13 residues. CDR1 MGHRA and CDR2 YSYEKL come from the germline V gene. Written as DNA, the CDR3 is TGCGCCAGCAGCCAAGCAGGGGACTATGGCTACACCTTC. It translates to CASSQAGDYGYTF.

This chain uses TRBV7-9 with TRBJ1-4; D is perhaps TRBD1 (5 bases). The CDR3 spans 15 residues. The germline V gene encodes CDR1 SEHNR and CDR2 FQNEAQ (reference sequence). V lost 1 base and J 3 bases, leaving 9 bases between the germline ends. The chain's CDR3 is CASSLGQTPNEKLFF. DNA of the CDR3: TGTGCCAGCAGCTTAGGACAGACCCCTAATGAAAAACTGTTTTTT.

This chain uses TRBV7-8 with TRBJ2-6; D remains ambiguous. CDR3 length: 15 amino acids. Germline CDR1 and CDR2: SGHVS and FQNEAQ. V lost 1 base and J lost 4, with 8 bases in between. The CDR3 DNA reads TGTGCCAGCAGCTTAGTCTCACGGGGGGCCAACGTCCTGACTTTC. It codes for CASSLVSRGANVLTF. The full variable domain, completed using reference TRBV7-8 and TRBJ2-6, is GAGVSQSPRYKVAKRGQDVALRCDPISGHVSLFWYQQALGQGPEFLTYFQNEAQLDKSGLPSDRFFAERPEGSVSTLKIQRTQQEDSAVYLCASSLVSRGANVLTFGAGSRLTVL.